Shown below are 27 T cell receptor beta chains from a single sample sequenced in a study of cytomegalovirus exposure and HLA in healthy donors. PCR used 60 Vbeta primers and 13 Jbeta primers. Libraries were prepared by immunoSEQ multiplex PCR; TCRdb keeps only in-frame clonotypes and omits some of them. This table holds about 180,000 clones, around 81% found once. The sequenced sample consisted of PBMCs. Every receptor here comes from a woman aged 25 to 39 in good health and CMV-seronegative.

This clone occurred once. The V and J genes are TRBV4-1 and TRBJ2-7; D is unclear. The V end lost 2 bases, the J end lost 2 bases, and 13 bases lay between the germline ends. The CDR3 runs to 15 residues. The germline CDR1 and CDR2 sequences are MGHRA and YSYEKL. The CDR3 DNA is TGCGCCAGCAGCCAAAATCGCGGCAGTACCTACGAGCAGTACTTC. Protein product: CASSQNRGSTYEQYF.

This clone was found once. This chain connects TRBV28 to TRBJ1-2, with 7 bases identical to TRBD1. The V gene end was trimmed by 7 bases and the J gene end by 8 bases; junction bases not matched to a gene: 7. The CDR3 consists of 12 residues. CDR1 MDHEN and CDR2 SYDVKM come from the germline V gene. This CDR3 is CASIQGNTGYTF. The CDR3 region has the DNA TGTGCCAGCATACAGGGGAACACAGGCTACACCTTC.

The chain combines TRBV28 with TRBJ2-7, with 7 bases matching TRBD2. V shed 7 bases and J 3 bases; nucleotides not matched to a gene: 15. In germline, CDR1 is MDHEN, CDR2 SYDVKM. The CDR3 has 16 residues. This CDR3 reads CASTYGVGGTNYEQYF. Written as DNA, the CDR3 is TGTGCCAGCACCTATGGGGTGGGTGGGACTAACTACGAGCAGTACTTC. The complete variable domain, with remaining parts taken from reference TRBV28 and TRBJ2-7, reads DVKVTQSSRYLVKRTGEKVFLECVQDMDHENMFWYRQDPGLGLRLIYFSYDVKMKEKGDIPEGYSVSREKKERFSLILESASTNQTSMYLCASTYGVGGTNYEQYFGPGTRLTVT.

This sequence joins TRBV7-2 and TRBJ2-2, with TRBD1 matching 9 bases. With V trimmed by 5 bases and J by 3 bases, 4 bases remained unmatched. The CDR3 length is 15 residues. Germline CDR1 is SGHTA and CDR2 is FQGNSA. Here the CDR3 reads CASSTTGGHTGELFF. The CDR3 DNA reads as TGTGCCAGCAGCACTACAGGGGGCCACACCGGGGAGCTGTTTTTT. Full variable domain (rest looked up from reference TRBV7-2 and TRBJ2-2): GAGVSQSPSNKVTEKGKDVELRCDPISGHTALYWYRQSLGQGLEFLIYFQGNSAPDKSGLPSDRFSAERTGGSVSTLTIQRTQQEDSAVYLCASSTTGGHTGELFFGEGSRLTVL.

CDR3 in amino acids: CASTNRDRLYNEQFF. CDR3 nucleotides: TGTGCCAGCACTAACCGGGACAGATTGTACAATGAGCAGTTCTTC. This chain links TRBV27 with TRBJ2-1; 7 bases are a match to TRBD1. Germline V gene lookup returns CDR1 MNHEY and CDR2 SMNVEV (reference sequence). The CDR3 consists of 15 residues. Trimming at V came to 7 bases and at J to 4 bases, leaving 10 bases not matched to a gene.

V is TRBV10-3 and J is TRBJ2-1; D gene ambiguous. CDR1 is ENHRY and CDR2 is SYGVKD in the germline V gene. This CDR3 comprises 12 residues. V was clipped by 3 bases and J by 4 bases, with 4 bases between them. CDR3 sequence (DNA): TGTGCCATCAGTGACGGTTACAATGAGCAGTTCTTC. Protein product: CAISDGYNEQFF.

This chain connects TRBV6-1 to TRBJ1-3, with a weak D call TRBD1 (6 bases). The CDR3 has 15 residues. Germline V gives CDR1 MNHNS, CDR2 SASEGT. Trimming shortened V by 1 base and J by 4 bases, and 11 bases separated the two germline ends. The CDR3 spells CASSEVGGAGNTIYF. The CDR3 DNA reads TGTGCCAGCAGTGAAGTAGGGGGTGCCGGAAACACCATATATTTT.

The DNA for the CDR3 is TGTGCCAGCCGCAGTGGCAGGGGTTACGAGCAGTACTTC. Translating it yields CASRSGRGYEQYF. This chain connects TRBV7-8 to TRBJ2-7; D is possibly TRBD1 (6 bases). In germline, CDR1 is SGHVS, CDR2 FQNEAQ. CDR3 length equals 13 residues. Trimming stripped 8 bases from V and 4 bases from J, with 15 bases between.

This clone was seen just once. The V call is TRBV10-2, the J call TRBJ2-5; D unresolved. The J call may be faulty, since TRBJ2-7 better matches the DNA end. This CDR3 has 15 residues. Per the germline V gene, CDR1 is WSHSY and CDR2 is SAAADI. The CDR3 DNA reads as TGCGCCAGCAGTGAGCAGGCAGTAACGACCTACGAGCAGTACTTC. It translates to CASSEQAVTTYEQYF.

The chain combines TRBV7-3 with TRBJ2-7; 7 bases fit TRBD1. The CDR3 runs 15 residues. V lost 5 bases and J lost 2; bases outside the gene matches: 9. CDR1 and CDR2 from the germline V gene are SGHTA and FQGTGA. CDR3 DNA: TGTGCCAGCAGCGAGAGGGCAGGGGGTACCTACGAGCAGTACTTC. Encoded protein: CASSERAGGTYEQYF.

The rearrangement uses TRBV10-1 and TRBJ2-7; 9 bases fit TRBD1. The J segment lost 0 bases and the V segment lost 9 bases, leaving 3 bases of the junction unmatched. The germline V gene encodes CDR1 WNHNN and CDR2 SYGVQD (reference sequence). This CDR3 is built from 13 residues. This CDR3 is CARGDRASYEQYF. As DNA, the CDR3 is TGCGCCAGGGGGGACAGGGCCTCCTACGAGCAGTACTTC.

The V and J genes are TRBV18 and TRBJ1-3; D perhaps matches TRBD1 (6 bases). V gave up 3 bases and J gave up 4 bases, with 13 bases separating them. This CDR3 contains 15 residues. CDR1 KGHSH and CDR2 LQKENI come from the germline V gene. In DNA form, the CDR3 reads TGTGCCAGCTCACCGACAGGTTTACAAGGAAACACCATATATTTT. Encoded protein: CASSPTGLQGNTIYF.

With respect to this clone: At one end, the junction sequence differs from germline, possibly due to a read error. The chain links TRBV6-1 to TRBJ2-3; TRBD1 matches 7 bases. The V gene's germline CDR1 is MNHNS and CDR2 SASEGT. The CDR3 runs 16 residues. The CDR3 is CASSEDRGPITDTQYF. In DNA, the CDR3 is TGTGCCAGCAGCGAAGATAGGGGGCCGATCACAGATACGCAGTATTTT.

The chain uses TRBV5-4 and TRBJ2-5; D is perhaps TRBD2 (5 bases). Trimming removed 3 bases from V and 3 bases from J, with 15 bases in between. This CDR3 contains 15 residues. Germline V gives CDR1 SGHNT, CDR2 YYREEE (reference sequence). The CDR3 reads CASSSSVGGEETQYF. In DNA, the CDR3 is TGTGCCAGCAGCTCCAGCGTCGGAGGTGAAGAGACCCAGTACTTC.

The genes are TRBV4-3 and TRBJ2-1; 13 bases match TRBD2. The CDR3 length is 17 residues. Germline CDR1 is LGHNA and CDR2 is YSLEER. V was pared by 4 bases and J by 2 bases, with 5 bases of the junction left unmatched. CDR3 coding DNA: TGCGCCAGCAGCCCCGGGACTAGCGGGGTTGCCTACAATGAGCAGTTCTTC. It specifies CASSPGTSGVAYNEQFF.

This chain connects TRBV7-3 to TRBJ2-1, with 10 nucleotides matching TRBD1. Germline loops: CDR1 SGHTA, CDR2 FQGTGA. The V segment lost 0 bases and the J segment 13 bases; nucleotides outside the gene matches: 9. CDR3 length: 15 amino acids. CDR3 loop: CASSLTGQGSGGQFF. CDR3 DNA: TGTGCCAGCAGCTTAACGGGACAGGGGAGCGGCGGACAGTTCTTC.

This clone was observed a handful of times. This chain joins TRBV7-2 and TRBJ1-2; 8 nucleotides align to TRBD1. This CDR3 is built from 13 residues. Trimming cost V 4 bases and J 8 bases; bases outside gene matches: 6. Germline lookup yields CDR1 SGHTA and CDR2 FQGNSA. In DNA form, the CDR3 reads TGTGCCAGCAGCTCAACAGGGGGTTACGGCTACACCTTC. It encodes CASSSTGGYGYTF.

This clone is a singleton in its sample. V and J are TRBV6-1 and TRBJ1-5, with D perhaps TRBD1 (5 bases). The germline V and J ends were trimmed by 8 bases and 2 bases, with 16 bases remaining between them. The CDR3 is 15 amino acids. The germline CDR1 and CDR2 sequences are MNHNS and SASEGT. The CDR3 DNA reads as TGTGCCAGCCGAATGGAGGGGAAAGGCAATCAGCCCCAGCATTTT. It codes for CASRMEGKGNQPQHF.

CDR3 region: CASSGHHQETQYF. CDR3 DNA: TGTGCCAGCAGTGGGCATCATCAAGAGACCCAGTACTTC. V gene TRBV25-1 combines with J gene TRBJ2-5; D gene unclear. CDR3 length equals 13 residues. Trimming pared 4 bases from V and 2 bases from J, leaving 8 bases between. Germline CDR1 reads MGHDK; CDR2 reads SYGVNS.

This clone was counted a single time. J is TRBJ1-2 and V is TRBV28; TRBD1 aligns across 9 bases. This CDR3 region has 16 residues. CDR1 and CDR2 from the germline V gene are MDHEN and SYDVKM. V shed 4 bases and J 7 bases; nucleotides not matched to a gene: 13. CDR3 sequence reads: CASSSGAGTGTSGYTF. Written as DNA, the CDR3 is TGTGCCAGCAGTTCAGGAGCCGGGACAGGGACCTCTGGCTACACCTTC.

The chain joins TRBV10-2 to TRBJ1-5; 8 bases align to TRBD1. V shed 4 bases, J shed 0 bases, and the junction held 5 bases outside the gene matches. The CDR3 runs to 16 residues. From germline, CDR1 is WSHSY and CDR2 SAAADI. The chain's CDR3 is CASSATGVYSNQPQHF. CDR3 sequence (DNA): TGCGCCAGCAGTGCGACAGGGGTTTATAGCAATCAGCCCCAGCATTTT.

The chain combines TRBV15 with TRBJ1-5, with D possibly TRBD1 on 5 matching bases. Trimming left V 0 bases short and J 5 bases short, with 14 bases between. This CDR3 contains 16 residues. CDR1 and CDR2 (germline): LNHNV, YYDKDF (reference sequence). For the CDR3, the DNA is TGTGCCACCAGCAGAGATGGGCCGGGGGTAGATCAGCCCCAGCATTTT. Amino acid sequence: CATSRDGPGVDQPQHF.

V and J are TRBV19 and TRBJ1-1; no definite D call. The CDR3 totals 14 residues. Between the trimmed V and J ends, which lost 5 bases and 4 bases, there was a span of 14 bases. The germline CDR1 and CDR2 sequences are LNHDA and SQIVND (reference sequence). CDR3 residues: CASSESFAGTEAFF. The DNA for the CDR3 is TGTGCCAGTAGTGAGTCGTTTGCGGGCACTGAAGCTTTCTTT.

This clone was detected once. The V call is TRBV28, the J call TRBJ2-7, with TRBD2 matching over 7 bases. The CDR3 has 13 residues. Germline-derived CDR1 and CDR2 are MDHEN and SYDVKM. V shed 3 bases and J 5 bases; nucleotides not matched to a gene: 4. The CDR3 protein is CASSFLLAHEQYF. CDR3 nucleotides: TGTGCCAGCAGTTTTCTACTAGCGCACGAGCAGTACTTC.

The gene calls are TRBV10-3 and TRBJ2-1, with TRBD2 matching 10 bases. The CDR3 has 16 residues. CDR1 and CDR2 from the germline V gene are ENHRY and SYGVKD. V trimming: 7 bases; J trimming: 5 bases; junction bases outside the gene matches: 11. This CDR3 is CAITPTGLADNNEQFF. The CDR3 DNA reads as TGTGCCATCACCCCAACCGGACTAGCGGACAACAATGAGCAGTTCTTC.

The V gene is TRBV13, the J gene TRBJ2-7; 7 nucleotides line up with TRBD2. From germline, CDR1 is PRHDT and CDR2 FYEKMQ (reference sequence). The ends lost 4 bases at V and 3 bases at J; junction bases unmatched: 6. The CDR3 is made up of 14 amino acids. CDR3 DNA sequence: TGTGCCAGCAGCTCCAGGACTAGGAGCTACGAGCAGTACTTC. Its protein is CASSSRTRSYEQYF.

This clone was detected only a few times. This rearrangement joins TRBV7-2 to TRBJ1-3, with 8 positions matching TRBD1. This CDR3 has 18 amino acids. The germline CDR1 and CDR2 sequences are SGHTA and FQGNSA. J gave up 0 bases and V 5 bases, and 12 bases lay outside the gene matches. The chain's CDR3 is CASSTNPGTGDSGNTIYF. CDR3 bases: TGTGCCAGCAGCACCAACCCCGGGACAGGAGACTCTGGAAACACCATATATTTT.